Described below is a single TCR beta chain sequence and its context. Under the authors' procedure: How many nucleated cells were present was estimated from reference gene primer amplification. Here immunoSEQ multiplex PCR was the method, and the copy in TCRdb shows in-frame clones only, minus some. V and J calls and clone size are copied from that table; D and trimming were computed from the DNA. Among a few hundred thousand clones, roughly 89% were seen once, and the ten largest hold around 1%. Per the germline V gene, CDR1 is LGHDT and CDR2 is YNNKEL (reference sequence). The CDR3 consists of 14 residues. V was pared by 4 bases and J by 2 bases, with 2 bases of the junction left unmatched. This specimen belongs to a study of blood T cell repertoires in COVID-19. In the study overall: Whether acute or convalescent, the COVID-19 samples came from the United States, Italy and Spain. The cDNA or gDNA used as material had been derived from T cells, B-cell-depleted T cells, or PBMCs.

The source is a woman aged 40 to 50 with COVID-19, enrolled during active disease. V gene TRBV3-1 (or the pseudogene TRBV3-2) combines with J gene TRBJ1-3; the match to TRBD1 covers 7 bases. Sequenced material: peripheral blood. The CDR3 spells CASSLGTAGNTIYF. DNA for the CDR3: TGTGCCAGCAGCCTTGGGACAGCTGGAAACACCATATATTTT.